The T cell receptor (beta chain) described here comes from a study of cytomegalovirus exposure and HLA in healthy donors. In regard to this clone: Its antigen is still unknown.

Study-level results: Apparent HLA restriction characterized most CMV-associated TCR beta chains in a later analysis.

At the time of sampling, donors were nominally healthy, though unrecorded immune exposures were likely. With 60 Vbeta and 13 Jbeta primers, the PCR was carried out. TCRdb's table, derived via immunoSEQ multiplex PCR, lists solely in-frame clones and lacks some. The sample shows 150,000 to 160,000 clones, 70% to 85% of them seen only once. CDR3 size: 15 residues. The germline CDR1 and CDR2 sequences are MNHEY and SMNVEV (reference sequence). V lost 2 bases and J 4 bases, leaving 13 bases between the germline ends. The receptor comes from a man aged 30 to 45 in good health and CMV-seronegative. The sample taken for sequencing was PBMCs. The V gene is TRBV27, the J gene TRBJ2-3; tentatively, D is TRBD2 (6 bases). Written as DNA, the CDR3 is TGTGCCAGCAGTTTAACGGGGGTCAACCCAGATACGCAGTATTTT. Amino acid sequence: CASSLTGVNPDTQYF.